The clone carrying this TCR beta chain was observed once. Its antigen remains unknown. These data belong to a study of cytomegalovirus exposure and HLA in healthy donors. Study observations and caveats: By a later analysis, the bulk of CMV-associated TCR beta chains appeared HLA-restricted.

The PCR made use of 60 Vbeta and 13 Jbeta primers. Assay used: immunoSEQ multiplex PCR; TCRdb lists only in-frame clones, some missing. The sample shows 100,000 to 150,000 clones, 78% of them seen only once. Per germline, CDR1 SGHAT and CDR2 FQNNGV. Trimming shortened V by 8 bases and J by 2 bases, and 13 bases separated the two germline ends. This CDR3 is built from 13 residues. Sequenced input: PBMCs. The receptor was derived from a female donor in good health and CMV-seronegative. This chain connects TRBV11-2 to TRBJ2-7; tentatively, D is TRBD1 (6 bases). The CDR3 protein is CASGPRGPYEQYF. CDR3 coding DNA: TGTGCCAGCGGGCCCAGGGGTCCCTACGAGCAGTACTTC. Complete variable domain (other parts from reference TRBV11-2 and TRBJ2-7): EAGVAQSPRYKIIEKRQSVAFWCNPISGHATLYWYQQILGQGPKLLIQFQNNGVVDDSQLPKDRFSAERLKGVDSTLKIQPAKLEDSAVYLCASGPRGPYEQYFGPGTRLTVT.